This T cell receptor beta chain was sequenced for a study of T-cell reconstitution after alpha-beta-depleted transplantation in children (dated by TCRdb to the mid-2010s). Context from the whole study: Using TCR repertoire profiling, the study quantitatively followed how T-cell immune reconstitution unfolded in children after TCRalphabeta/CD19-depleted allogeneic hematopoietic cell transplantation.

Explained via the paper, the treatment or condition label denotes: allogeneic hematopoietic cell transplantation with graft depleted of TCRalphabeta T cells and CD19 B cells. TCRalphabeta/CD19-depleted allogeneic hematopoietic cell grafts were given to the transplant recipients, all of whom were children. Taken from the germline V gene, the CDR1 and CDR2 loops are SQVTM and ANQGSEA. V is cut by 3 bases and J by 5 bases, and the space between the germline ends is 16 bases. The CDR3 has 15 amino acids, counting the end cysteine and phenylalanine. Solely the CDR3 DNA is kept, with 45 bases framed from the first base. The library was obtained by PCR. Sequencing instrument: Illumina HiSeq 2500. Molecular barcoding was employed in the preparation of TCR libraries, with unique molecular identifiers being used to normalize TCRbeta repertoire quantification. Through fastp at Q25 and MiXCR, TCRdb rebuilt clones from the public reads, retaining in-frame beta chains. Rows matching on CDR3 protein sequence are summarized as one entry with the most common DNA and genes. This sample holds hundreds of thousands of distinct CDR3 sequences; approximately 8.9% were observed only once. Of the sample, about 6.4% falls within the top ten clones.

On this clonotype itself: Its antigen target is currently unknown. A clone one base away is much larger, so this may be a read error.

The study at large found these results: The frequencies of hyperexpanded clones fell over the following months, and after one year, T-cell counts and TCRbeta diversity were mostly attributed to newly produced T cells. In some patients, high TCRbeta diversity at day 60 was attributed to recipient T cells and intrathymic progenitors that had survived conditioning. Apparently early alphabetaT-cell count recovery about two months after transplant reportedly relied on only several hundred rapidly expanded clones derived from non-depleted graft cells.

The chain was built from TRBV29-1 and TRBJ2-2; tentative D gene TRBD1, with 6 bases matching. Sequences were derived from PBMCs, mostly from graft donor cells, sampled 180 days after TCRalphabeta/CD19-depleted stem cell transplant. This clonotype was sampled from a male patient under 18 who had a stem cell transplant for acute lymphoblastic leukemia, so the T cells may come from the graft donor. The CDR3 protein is CSVDDLHTGTGELFF. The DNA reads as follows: TGCAGCGTTGATGACCTTCACACAGGGACCGGGGAGCTGTTTTTT.